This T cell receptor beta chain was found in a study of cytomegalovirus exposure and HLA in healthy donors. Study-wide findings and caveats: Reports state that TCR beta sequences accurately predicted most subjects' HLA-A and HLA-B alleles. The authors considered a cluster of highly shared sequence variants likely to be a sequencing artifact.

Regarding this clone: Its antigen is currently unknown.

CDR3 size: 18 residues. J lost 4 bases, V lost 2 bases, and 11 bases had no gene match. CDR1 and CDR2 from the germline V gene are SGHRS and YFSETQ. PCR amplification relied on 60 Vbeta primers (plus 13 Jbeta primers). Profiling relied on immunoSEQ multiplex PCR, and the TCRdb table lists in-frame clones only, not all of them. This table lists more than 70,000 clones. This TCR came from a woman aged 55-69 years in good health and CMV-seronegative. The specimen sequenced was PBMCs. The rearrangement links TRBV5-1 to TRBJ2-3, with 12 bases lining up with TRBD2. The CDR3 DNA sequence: TGCGCCAGCAGCTTAAGACTAGCGGGAGCCGGGAGAGCAGATACGCAGTATTTT. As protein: CASSLRLAGAGRADTQYF.